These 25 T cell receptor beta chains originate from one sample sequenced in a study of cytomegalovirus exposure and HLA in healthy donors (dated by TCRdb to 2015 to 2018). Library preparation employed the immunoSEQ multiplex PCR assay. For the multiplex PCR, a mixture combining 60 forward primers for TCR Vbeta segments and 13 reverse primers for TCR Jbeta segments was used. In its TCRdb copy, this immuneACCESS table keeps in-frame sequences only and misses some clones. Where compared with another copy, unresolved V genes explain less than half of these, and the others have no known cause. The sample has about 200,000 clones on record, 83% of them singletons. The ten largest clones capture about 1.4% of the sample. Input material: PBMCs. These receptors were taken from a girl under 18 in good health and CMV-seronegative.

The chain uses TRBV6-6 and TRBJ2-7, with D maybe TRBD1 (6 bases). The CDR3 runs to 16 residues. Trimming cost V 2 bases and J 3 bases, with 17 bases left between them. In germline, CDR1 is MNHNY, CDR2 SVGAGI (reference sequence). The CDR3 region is CASSYGLGGGVYEQYF. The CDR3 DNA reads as TGTGCCAGCAGTTACGGGTTAGGGGGTGGGGTCTACGAGCAGTACTTC.

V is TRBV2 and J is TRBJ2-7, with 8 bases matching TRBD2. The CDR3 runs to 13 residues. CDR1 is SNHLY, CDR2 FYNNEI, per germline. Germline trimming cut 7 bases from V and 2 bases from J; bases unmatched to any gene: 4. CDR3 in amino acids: CASIQLAAYEQYF. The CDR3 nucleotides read TGTGCCAGCATCCAACTAGCGGCCTACGAGCAGTACTTC.

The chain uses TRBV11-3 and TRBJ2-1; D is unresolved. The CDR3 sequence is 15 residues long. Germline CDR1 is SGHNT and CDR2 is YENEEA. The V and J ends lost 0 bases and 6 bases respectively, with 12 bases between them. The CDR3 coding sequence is TGTGCCAGCAGCTTAGAACCTAGTACTATCAATGAGCAGTTCTTC. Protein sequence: CASSLEPSTINEQFF.

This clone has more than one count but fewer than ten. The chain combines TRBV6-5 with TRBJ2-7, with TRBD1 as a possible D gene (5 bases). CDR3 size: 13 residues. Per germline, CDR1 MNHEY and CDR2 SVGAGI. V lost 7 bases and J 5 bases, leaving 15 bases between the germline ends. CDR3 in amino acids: CASTPDSLNEQYF. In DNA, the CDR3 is TGTGCCAGCACCCCCGACAGCCTCAACGAGCAGTACTTC.

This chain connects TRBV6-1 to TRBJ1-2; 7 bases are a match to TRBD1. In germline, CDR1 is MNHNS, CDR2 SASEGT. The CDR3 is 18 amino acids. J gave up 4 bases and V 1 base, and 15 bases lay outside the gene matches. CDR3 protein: CASSEDGTGPGTAYGYTF. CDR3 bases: TGTGCCAGCAGTGAAGATGGTACGGGCCCCGGGACAGCCTATGGCTACACCTTC.

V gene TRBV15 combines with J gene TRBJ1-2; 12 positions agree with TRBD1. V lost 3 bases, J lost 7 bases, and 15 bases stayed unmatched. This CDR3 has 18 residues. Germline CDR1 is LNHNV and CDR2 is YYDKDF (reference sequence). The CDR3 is CATSSETQVGQGARGYTF. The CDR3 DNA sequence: TGTGCCACCAGCAGTGAAACCCAGGTGGGACAGGGGGCACGTGGCTACACCTTC.

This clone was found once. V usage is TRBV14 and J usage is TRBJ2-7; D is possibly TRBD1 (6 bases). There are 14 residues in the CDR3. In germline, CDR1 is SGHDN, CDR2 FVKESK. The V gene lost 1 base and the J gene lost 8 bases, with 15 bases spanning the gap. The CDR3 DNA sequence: TGTGCCAGCAGCCAAGTGGGGGCCCCCTTGAAGCAGTACTTC. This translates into CASSQVGAPLKQYF. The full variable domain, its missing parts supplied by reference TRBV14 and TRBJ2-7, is EAGVTQFPSHSVIEKGQTVTLRCDPISGHDNLYWYRRVMGKEIKFLLHFVKESKQDESGMPNNRFLAERTGGTYSTLKVQPAELEDSGVYFCASSQVGAPLKQYFGPGTRLTVT.

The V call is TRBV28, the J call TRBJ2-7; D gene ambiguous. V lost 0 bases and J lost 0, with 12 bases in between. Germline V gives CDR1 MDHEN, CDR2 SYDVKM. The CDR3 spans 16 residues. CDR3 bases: TGTGCCAGCAGTTTATGGGTTACAGATTCCTCCTACGAGCAGTACTTC. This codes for CASSLWVTDSSYEQYF.

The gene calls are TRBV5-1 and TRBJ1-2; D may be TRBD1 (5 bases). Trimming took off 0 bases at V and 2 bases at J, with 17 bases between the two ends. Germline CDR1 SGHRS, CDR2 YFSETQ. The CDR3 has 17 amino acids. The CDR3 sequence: CASSLAGGLTGNYGYTF. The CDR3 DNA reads TGCGCCAGCAGCTTGGCCGGGGGACTGACGGGAAACTATGGCTACACCTTC.

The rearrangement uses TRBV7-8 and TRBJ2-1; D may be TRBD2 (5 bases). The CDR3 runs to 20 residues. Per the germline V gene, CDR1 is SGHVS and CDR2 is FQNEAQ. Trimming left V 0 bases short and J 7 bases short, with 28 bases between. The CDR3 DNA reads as TGTGCCAGCAGCTTAGCGCCCCCCGGTCCTAGCAAAATTGAGGGTAATGAGCAGTTCTTC. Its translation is CASSLAPPGPSKIEGNEQFF. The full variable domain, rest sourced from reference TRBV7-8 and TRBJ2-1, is GAGVSQSPRYKVAKRGQDVALRCDPISGHVSLFWYQQALGQGPEFLTYFQNEAQLDKSGLPSDRFFAERPEGSVSTLKIQRTQQEDSAVYLCASSLAPPGPSKIEGNEQFFGPGTRLTVL.

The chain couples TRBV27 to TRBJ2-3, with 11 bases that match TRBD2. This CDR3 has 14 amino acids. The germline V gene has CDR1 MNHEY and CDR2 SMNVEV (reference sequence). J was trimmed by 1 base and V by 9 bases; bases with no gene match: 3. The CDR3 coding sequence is TGTGCCAGTGAGGGACTAGCGGGCACAGATACGCAGTATTTT. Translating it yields CASEGLAGTDTQYF.

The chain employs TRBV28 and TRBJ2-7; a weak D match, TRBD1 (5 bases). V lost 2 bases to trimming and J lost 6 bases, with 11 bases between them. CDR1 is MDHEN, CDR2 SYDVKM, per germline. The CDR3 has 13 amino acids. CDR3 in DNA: TGTGCCAGCAGTTTACACCAGGGTTCCGAGCAGTACTTC. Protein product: CASSLHQGSEQYF.

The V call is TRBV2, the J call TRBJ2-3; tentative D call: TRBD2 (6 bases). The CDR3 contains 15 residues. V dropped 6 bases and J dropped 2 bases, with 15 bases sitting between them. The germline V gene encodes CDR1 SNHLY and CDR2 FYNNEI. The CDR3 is CASRALGLLTDTQYF. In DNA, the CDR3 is TGTGCCAGCAGGGCGTTGGGACTCCTCACAGATACGCAGTATTTT.

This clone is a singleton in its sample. The CDR3 protein is CATQHQTLAGSTYNEQFF. CDR3 coding DNA: TGTGCCACTCAGCACCAGACCTTAGCGGGTTCCACCTACAATGAGCAGTTCTTC. The chain joins TRBV15 to TRBJ2-1; 7 bases map to TRBD2. CDR1 and CDR2 from the germline V gene are LNHNV and YYDKDF (reference sequence). The CDR3 length is 18 residues. V lost 9 bases to trimming and J lost 2 bases; unmatched junction nucleotides: 19.

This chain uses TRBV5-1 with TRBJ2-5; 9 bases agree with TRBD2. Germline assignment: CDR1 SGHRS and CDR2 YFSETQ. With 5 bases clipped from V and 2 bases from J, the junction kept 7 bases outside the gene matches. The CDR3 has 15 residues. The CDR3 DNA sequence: TGCGCCAGCAGATCTAGCGGGACAAAGCAAGAGACCCAGTACTTC. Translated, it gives CASRSSGTKQETQYF.

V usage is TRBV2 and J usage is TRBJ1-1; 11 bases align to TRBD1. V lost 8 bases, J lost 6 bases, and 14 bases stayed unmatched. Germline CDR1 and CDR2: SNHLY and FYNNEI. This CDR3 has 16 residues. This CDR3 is CASEGRDRGVVAEAFF. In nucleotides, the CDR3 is TGTGCCAGCGAAGGGCGGGACAGGGGGGTCGTCGCTGAAGCTTTCTTT.

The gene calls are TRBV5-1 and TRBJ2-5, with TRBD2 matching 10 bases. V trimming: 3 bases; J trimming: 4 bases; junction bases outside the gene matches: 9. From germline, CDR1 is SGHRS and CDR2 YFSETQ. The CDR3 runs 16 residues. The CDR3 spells CASSSSSGRRAETQYF. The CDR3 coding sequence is TGCGCCAGCAGCTCAAGTAGCGGGAGGCGGGCAGAGACCCAGTACTTC. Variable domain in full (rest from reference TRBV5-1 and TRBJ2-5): KAGVTQTPRYLIKTRGQQVTLSCSPISGHRSVSWYQQTPGQGLQFLFEYFSETQRNKGNFPGRFSGRQFSNSRSEMNVSTLELGDSALYLCASSSSSGRRAETQYFGPGTRLLVL.

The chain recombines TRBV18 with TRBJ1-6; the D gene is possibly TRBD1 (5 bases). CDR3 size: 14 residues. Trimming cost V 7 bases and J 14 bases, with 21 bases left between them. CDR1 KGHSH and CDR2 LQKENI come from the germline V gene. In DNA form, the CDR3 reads TGTGCCAGCTTACCGGGCCAGGGCCCTAGGACCCTCCACTTT. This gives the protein CASLPGQGPRTLHF.

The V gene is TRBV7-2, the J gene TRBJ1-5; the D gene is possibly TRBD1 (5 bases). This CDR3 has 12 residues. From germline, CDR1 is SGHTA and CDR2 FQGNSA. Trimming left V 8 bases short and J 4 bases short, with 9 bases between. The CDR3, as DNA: TGTGCCAGCCGGGCAGGGAATCAGCCCCAGCATTTT. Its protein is CASRAGNQPQHF. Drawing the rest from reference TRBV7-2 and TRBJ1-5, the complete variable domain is GAGVSQSPSNKVTEKGKDVELRCDPISGHTALYWYRQSLGQGLEFLIYFQGNSAPDKSGLPSDRFSAERTGGSVSTLTIQRTQQEDSAVYLCASRAGNQPQHFGDGTRLSIL.

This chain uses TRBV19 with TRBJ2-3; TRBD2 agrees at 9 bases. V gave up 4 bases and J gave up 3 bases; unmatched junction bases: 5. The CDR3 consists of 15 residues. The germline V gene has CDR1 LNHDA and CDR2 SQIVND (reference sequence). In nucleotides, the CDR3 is TGTGCCAGTAGTACCGAGCGGGGGGTAACAGATACGCAGTATTTT. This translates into CASSTERGVTDTQYF.

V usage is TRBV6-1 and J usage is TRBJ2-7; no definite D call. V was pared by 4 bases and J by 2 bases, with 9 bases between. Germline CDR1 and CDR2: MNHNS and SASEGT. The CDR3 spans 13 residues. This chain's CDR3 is CASSGRGPYEQYF. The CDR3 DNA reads TGTGCCAGCAGTGGAAGAGGCCCCTACGAGCAGTACTTC.

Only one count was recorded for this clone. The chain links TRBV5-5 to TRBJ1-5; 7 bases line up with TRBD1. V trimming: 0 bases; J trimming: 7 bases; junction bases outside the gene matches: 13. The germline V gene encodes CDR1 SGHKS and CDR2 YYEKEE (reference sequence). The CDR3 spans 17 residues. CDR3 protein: CASSLGSQGSASQPQHF. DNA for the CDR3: TGTGCCAGCAGCTTGGGGTCACAGGGGAGTGCCAGCCAGCCCCAGCATTTT.

CDR3 nucleotides: TGTGCCAGCAGCCCCGGACAGGGACTTGGCTATGGCTACACCTTC. Its protein product is CASSPGQGLGYGYTF. V usage is TRBV7-9 and J usage is TRBJ1-2, with 8 bases fitting TRBD1. The germline gives CDR1 SEHNR, CDR2 FQNEAQ (reference sequence). This CDR3 has 15 residues. The V segment lost 5 bases and the J segment 4 bases; nucleotides outside the gene matches: 9.

CDR3 in amino acids: CAWSGTPGGEQYF. For the CDR3, the DNA is TGTGCCTGGTCCGGGACACCGGGGGGCGAGCAGTACTTC. The chain is built from TRBV30 and TRBJ2-7, with D possibly matching TRBD2 (7 bases). The CDR3 runs to 13 residues. Germline CDR1 reads GTSNPN; CDR2 reads SVGIG (reference sequence). V shed 5 bases and J shed 6 bases, with 17 bases lying between them.

The DNA for the CDR3 is TGTGCCAGCAGTTTACTGGGACAGGGTAGGGATTCACCCCTCCACTTT. Amino acid sequence: CASSLLGQGRDSPLHF. The gene calls are TRBV27 and TRBJ1-6, with TRBD1 matching over 9 bases. Germline V gene data show CDR1 as MNHEY and CDR2 as SMNVEV (reference sequence). The CDR3 runs to 16 residues. The V and J ends lost 2 bases and 8 bases, in that order; junction bases with no gene match: 7.